The 15 T cell receptor beta chains presented below share a single source sample, sequenced in a study of cytomegalovirus exposure and HLA in healthy donors. The study ran its PCR with 60 Vbeta and 13 Jbeta primers. Sequencing was performed with immunoSEQ multiplex PCR; in TCRdb, only in-frame clones are kept and a portion is missing. The sample gives about 140,000 clones, about 76% of which show up once; 3% to 5% is in the top ten. The sample consisted of PBMCs. The receptors were sampled from a male donor in good health and CMV-seronegative.

This clone was seen a few times. This chain links TRBV7-2 with TRBJ1-2; D might be TRBD1 (6 bases). Trimming cost V 7 bases and J 8 bases, with 17 bases left between them. The germline gives CDR1 SGHTA, CDR2 FQGNSA. This CDR3 has 13 residues. CDR3 coding DNA: TGTGCCAGCATTCCCTACAGGGCGAACGGCTACACCTTC. This codes for CASIPYRANGYTF.

The chain employs TRBV4-1 and TRBJ2-1, with 14 bases aligning to TRBD2. The V gene end was trimmed by 4 bases and the J gene end by 8 bases; junction bases not matched to a gene: 1. This CDR3 spans 14 amino acids. Germline CDR1 MGHRA, CDR2 YSYEKL. CDR3 sequence (DNA): TGCGCCAGCAGCCGGGGACTAGCGGGAGATGAGCAGTTCTTC. Amino acids: CASSRGLAGDEQFF.

This clone was recorded once. The chain recombines TRBV18 with TRBJ2-1; 7 bases fit TRBD2. The CDR3 contains 16 residues. The germline V gene encodes CDR1 KGHSH and CDR2 LQKENI. With V trimmed by 0 bases and J by 4 bases, 6 bases remained unmatched. This CDR3 is CASSPPSGPGYNEQFF. CDR3 nucleotides: TGTGCCAGCTCACCACCTAGCGGGCCCGGTTACAATGAGCAGTTCTTC.

The chain uses TRBV7-2 and TRBJ2-7; possibly TRBD1 for D (5 bases). CDR3 length: 14 residues. The V gene's germline CDR1 is SGHTA and CDR2 FQGNSA. Trimming pared 5 bases from V and 6 bases from J, leaving 17 bases between. The CDR3 sequence is CASSADTISGEQYF. In DNA, the CDR3 is TGTGCCAGCAGCGCGGACACGATCAGTGGCGAGCAGTACTTC.

In the case of this clone: A read error may produce the germline difference seen at one junction end. The chain has TRBV11-2 and TRBJ2-6, with D unresolved. CDR1 is SGHAT and CDR2 is FQNNGV in the germline V gene. The CDR3 covers 15 residues. The CDR3 is CASSLGGSRANVLTF. CDR3 bases: TGTGCCAGCAGCTTAGGTGGCTCTCGGGCCAACGTCCTGACTTTC.

The chain carries TRBV7-9 and TRBJ1-4; 9 positions match TRBD1. Germline V gene lookup returns CDR1 SEHNR and CDR2 FQNEAQ (reference sequence). This CDR3 contains 14 residues. Trimming cost V 5 bases and J 7 bases; bases outside gene matches: 5. This CDR3 reads CASSPGTGSEKLFF. CDR3 nucleotides: TGTGCCAGCAGCCCCGGGACAGGGTCTGAAAAACTGTTTTTT. The full variable domain, its missing parts supplied by reference TRBV7-9 and TRBJ1-4, is DTGVSQNPRHKITKRGQNVTFRCDPISEHNRLYWYRQTLGQGPEFLTYFQNEAQLEKSRLLSDRFSAERPKGSFSTLEIQRTEQGDSAMYLCASSPGTGSEKLFFGSGTQLSVL.

The chain joins TRBV29-1 to TRBJ2-5, with a possible D match to TRBD2 (5 bases). The J call may be faulty, since TRBJ2-7 better matches the DNA end. The CDR3 length is 14 residues. The V gene's germline CDR1 is SQVTM and CDR2 ANQGSEA. CDR3 nucleotides: TGCAGCGTTCAGTTGCGGAGAGGGATATACGAGCAGTACTTC. This encodes CSVQLRRGIYEQYF.

The V call is TRBV6-5, the J call TRBJ1-4; a possible D gene is TRBD1 (5 bases). CDR1 and CDR2 (germline): MNHEY, SVGAGI. The CDR3 is made up of 14 amino acids. Trimming took 4 bases from V and 8 from J, leaving 14 bases between them. DNA of the CDR3: TGTGCCAGCAGTTCTCTCGGGGGTAAAGAAAAACTGTTTTTT. As protein: CASSSLGGKEKLFF.

The rearrangement uses TRBV5-8 and TRBJ2-5, with TRBD1 identical over 7 bases. The J call may be incorrect, as the DNA end agrees better with TRBJ2-7. This CDR3 has 13 residues. Germline V gene sequence: CDR1 SGHTS, CDR2 YDEGEE. As DNA, the CDR3 is TGTGCCAGCAGCTTCAGGGGGTCCTACGAGCAGTACTTC. As protein: CASSFRGSYEQYF.

This clone was observed once. This chain uses TRBV6-6 with TRBJ2-7, with D possibly being TRBD1 (5 bases). The CDR3 runs to 15 residues. V lost 8 bases and J lost 3, with 20 bases in between. Per the germline V gene, CDR1 is MNHNY and CDR2 is SVGAGI (reference sequence). CDR3 nucleotides: TGTGCCAGCCAAGGAACAGACCAAGGGGTCTACGAGCAGTACTTC. Protein sequence: CASQGTDQGVYEQYF.

The V gene is TRBV6-1, the J gene TRBJ1-2; 8 positions match TRBD1. V was clipped by 7 bases and J by 4 bases; unmatched bases: 5. The CDR3 is made up of 13 amino acids. Germline CDR1 MNHNS, CDR2 SASEGT. CDR3 bases: TGTGCCAGCACTATAACAGGGGGCTATGGCTACACCTTC. Protein: CASTITGGYGYTF.

The chain links TRBV5-6 to TRBJ2-1; 8 bases are a match to TRBD1. V was pared by 4 bases and J by 5 bases, with 8 bases of the junction left unmatched. Germline V gene lookup returns CDR1 SGHDT and CDR2 YYEEEE. This CDR3 region has 15 residues. The CDR3 DNA follows: TGTGCCAGCAGCGCGACAGGGGCTTTCGACAATGAGCAGTTCTTC. Encoded protein: CASSATGAFDNEQFF.

The chain couples TRBV14 to TRBJ2-3, with D possibly TRBD2 on 5 matching bases. This CDR3 spans 15 amino acids. Germline CDR1 and CDR2: SGHDN and FVKESK. Trimming took off 4 bases at V and 0 bases at J, with 11 bases between the two ends. The CDR3: CASSPRGQSTDTQYF. In DNA form, the CDR3 reads TGTGCCAGCAGCCCCCGAGGGCAGAGCACAGATACGCAGTATTTT.

In the case of this clone: An end of the junction differs from the germline gene, which may be a read error. The J gene is TRBJ2-7, the V gene TRBV7-2, with a tentative D call TRBD1 (6 bases). Germline assignment: CDR1 SGHTA and CDR2 FQGNSA. The CDR3 runs to 16 residues. In DNA form, the CDR3 reads TGTGCCAGCAGCCGTCGGGACACCCAGAGCTCCTACGGGCAGTACTTC. Translating gives CASSRRDTQSSYGQYF.

The gene calls are TRBV9 and TRBJ2-1, with 8 bases aligning to TRBD2. The CDR3 spans 15 residues. Germline lookup yields CDR1 SGDLS and CDR2 YYNGEE. The V gene end was trimmed by 0 bases and the J gene end by 3 bases; junction bases not matched to a gene: 2. Written as DNA, the CDR3 is TGTGCCAGCAGCGTAGACGGGAGGGTCTACAATGAGCAGTTCTTC. As protein: CASSVDGRVYNEQFF.